This is a list of T cell receptor beta chains from one sample in a study of blood T cell repertoires in COVID-19. Clones were sequenced by immunoSEQ multiplex PCR, and TCRdb holds only the in-frame ones, with some missing. This table has more than 150,000 clones, 75% to 85% appearing once. The sequenced sample consisted of peripheral blood. The receptors were gathered from a woman older than 75 with COVID-19, enrolled during active disease. Each CDR3 is given with its conserved first and last residue. D genes are given only for firm matches. The listing skips clone size in some rows; elsewhere it reads once, few, many or a size class.

- once TRBJ2-3 TRBV16 CASSQGGGDTQYF TGTGCCAGCAGCCAAGGGGGCGGAGATACGCAGTATTTT
TRBD2 - TRBJ2-3 TRBV7-8 CASSLVSGGGAVPDTQYF TGTGCCAGCAGCTTAGTCAGCGGCGGGGGGGCCGTCCCAGATACGCAGTATTTT
- - TRBJ2-7 TRBV18 CASSHRDSAYEQYF TGTGCCAGCTCACACCGGGACTCAGCCTACGAGCAGTACTTC
- few TRBJ1-2 TRBV5-4 CASSTGNYGYTF TGTGCCAGCAGCACAGGGAACTATGGCTACACCTTC
- few TRBJ1-1 TRBV2 CASRRGGLKNTEAFF TGTGCCAGCAGGAGGGGGGGACTGAAAAACACTGAAGCTTTCTTT
TRBD1 - TRBJ1-6 TRBV5-1 CASSVDSGGSLHF TGCGCCAGCAGCGTTGACTCAGGGGGGTCCCTCCACTTT
- - TRBJ1-3 TRBV4-2 CASSLEGGSGNTIYF TGTGCCAGCAGCCTGGAGGGAGGCTCTGGAAACACCATATATTTT
- - TRBJ2-3 TRBV5-5 CASSPERSRTDTQYF TGTGCCAGCAGCCCGGAGAGATCCCGCACAGATACGCAGTATTTT
- once TRBJ2-7 TRBV5-6 CASSFSQPTYEQYF TGTGCCAGCAGCTTTAGCCAACCAACCTACGAGCAGTACTTC
- - TRBJ1-5 TRBV7-6 CASSSTAGESQPQHF TGTGCCAGCAGCTCAACCGCAGGGGAGTCTCAGCCCCAGCATTTT
TRBD1 - TRBJ1-2 TRBV14 CASSQTQGAPRGYTF TGTGCCAGCAGCCAAACCCAGGGGGCCCCTAGAGGCTACACCTTC
TRBD2 - TRBJ2-6 TRBV7-2 CASSSRALAGVAGANVLTF TGTGCCAGCAGCTCCCGCGCCCTAGCGGGAGTTGCTGGGGCCAACGTCCTGACTTTC
- - TRBJ1-1 TRBV29-1 CSTTQDSYTEAFF TGCAGCACCACACAGGACAGTTACACTGAAGCTTTCTTT
- - TRBJ2-6 TRBV5-1 CASSLAGGANVLTF TGCGCCAGCAGCCTGGCAGGTGGGGCCAACGTCCTGACTTTC
TRBD1 - TRBJ1-1 TRBV18 CASSPTTLRGRNTEAFF TGTGCCAGCTCACCCACAACTCTCAGGGGGAGGAACACTGAAGCTTTCTTT
TRBD1 - TRBJ1-1 TRBV6-5 CASRPTGYTEAFF TGTGCCAGCAGGCCGACAGGGTACACTGAAGCTTTCTTT
- - TRBJ1-2 TRBV7-9 CASSLLSGSYGYTF TGTGCCAGCAGCTTATTGTCGGGGAGCTATGGCTACACCTTC
- - TRBJ1-1 TRBV28 CASSSPTEAFF TGTGCCAGCAGCTCCCCCACTGAAGCTTTCTTT
TRBD1 - TRBJ1-1 TRBV19 CASSPGGSLATEAFF TGTGCCAGTAGTCCAGGGGGCAGCCTGGCCACTGAAGCTTTCTTT
TRBD2 few TRBJ2-7 TRBV3-1/TRBV3-2 CASSPLAGGYNEQYF TGTGCCAGCAGTCCTCTTGCGGGGGGGTATAACGAGCAGTACTTC
TRBD2 - TRBJ2-7 TRBV6-5 CAESRGLAEAGEQYF TGTGCAGAATCTAGGGGACTAGCGGAAGCGGGGGAGCAGTACTTC
TRBD1 - TRBJ2-4 TRBV19 CASSMDRWSIQYF TGTGCCAGTAGTATGGACAGGTGGTCCATTCAGTACTTC
TRBD2 - TRBJ2-5 TRBV7-9 CASSLGTGGLPQYF TGTGCCAGCAGCTTAGGGACGGGAGGGCTTCCCCAGTACTTC
- - TRBJ2-7 TRBV11-2 CASSLLYSNYEQYF TGTGCCAGCAGCTTACTCTACAGTAACTACGAGCAGTACTTC
- - TRBJ2-2 TRBV15 CATSRERAGAGELFF TGTGCCACCAGCAGAGAGAGGGCGGGCGCCGGGGAGCTGTTTTTT
- - TRBJ2-1 TRBV13 CASSLGDYNEQFF TGTGCCAGCAGCTTGGGCGACTACAATGAGCAGTTCTTC
TRBD1 - TRBJ2-7 TRBV4-1 CASSRSPGQGASEQYF TGCGCCAGCAGCCGGTCACCGGGACAGGGGGCGAGCGAGCAGTACTTC
- - TRBJ1-2 TRBV4-3 CASSQEWWTDNYGYTF TGCGCCAGCAGCCAAGAGTGGTGGACAGATAACTATGGCTACACCTTC
- - TRBJ2-2 TRBV27 CASRLGANTGELFF TGTGCCAGCAGATTGGGAGCGAACACCGGGGAGCTGTTTTTT
TRBD1 - TRBJ2-5 TRBV27 CASSSLDRGTQETQYF TGTGCCAGCAGTTCCCTGGACAGGGGGACACAAGAGACCCAGTACTTC
TRBD1 - TRBJ2-1 TRBV27 CASSMGQGLSEQFF TGTGCCAGCAGTATGGGACAGGGGTTAAGTGAGCAGTTCTTC
- - TRBJ1-2 TRBV5-1 CASSLNPGNYGYTF TGCGCCAGCAGCTTGAATCCCGGGAACTATGGCTACACCTTC
TRBD2 - TRBJ2-7 TRBV7-8 CASSSLVSGRITSYEQYF TGTGCCAGCAGCTCCCTGGTGAGCGGGAGAATAACCTCCTACGAGCAGTACTTC
- - TRBJ1-6 TRBV15 CATSPQTGSPLHF TGTGCCACCAGCCCCCAGACAGGATCACCCCTCCACTTT
TRBD1 - TRBJ2-5 TRBV18 CASSRDRGGETQYF TGTGCCAGCTCACGAGACAGGGGAGGAGAGACCCAGTACTTC
- - TRBJ1-1 TRBV19 CASSLRRQGPRNTEAFF TGTGCCAGTAGCCTGCGCCGTCAGGGGCCCAGAAACACTGAAGCTTTCTTT
TRBD1 - TRBJ1-2 TRBV24-1 CATSESGTGDGYTF TGTGCCACCAGTGAGTCCGGGACAGGGGATGGCTACACCTTC
TRBD1 - TRBJ1-6 TRBV4-2 CASSQGDSIYSPLHF TGTGCCAGCAGCCAAGGGGACAGTATTTATTCACCCCTCCACTTT
- - TRBJ1-1 TRBV5-5 CASSLSPGTEAFF TGTGCCAGCAGCTTGTCTCCGGGGACTGAAGCTTTCTTT
- - TRBJ1-1 TRBV6-5 CASSPPGGGEAFF TGTGCCAGCAGTCCGCCGGGGGGGGGTGAAGCTTTCTTT
- - TRBJ2-5 TRBV11-2 CASSTGPQGTQYF TGTGCCAGCAGCACAGGGCCGCAGGGGACCCAGTACTTC
TRBD1 few TRBJ1-3 TRBV18 CASSQHRGGNTIYF TGTGCCAGCTCACAACACAGGGGAGGAAACACCATATATTTT
- once TRBJ2-2 TRBV11-2 CASSLEEGANTGELFF TGTGCCAGCAGCTTAGAGGAGGGGGCTAACACCGGGGAGCTGTTTTTT
- few TRBJ2-3 TRBV24-1 CATSDSSRTSTDTQYF TGTGCCACCAGTGATTCTTCCCGGACAAGCACAGATACGCAGTATTTT
- many TRBJ1-2 TRBV12-3/TRBV12-4 CASSLGVYGYTF TGTGCCAGCAGTTTAGGCGTCTATGGCTACACCTTC
- - TRBJ1-1 TRBV5-4 CASSSRMNTEAFF TGTGCCAGCAGCTCCCGTATGAACACTGAAGCTTTCTTT
TRBD2 - TRBJ2-1 TRBV7-9 CASSPRGGTGYNEQFF TGTGCCAGCAGCCCCCGGGGGGGGACTGGCTACAATGAGCAGTTCTTC
- few TRBJ1-2 TRBV4-3 CASSQSQGINYGYTF TGCGCCAGCAGCCAATCCCAGGGGATTAACTATGGCTACACCTTC
- - TRBJ2-5 TRBV11-2 CASSLGHRIQETQYF TGTGCCAGCAGCTTAGGGCACAGGATCCAAGAGACCCAGTACTTC
TRBD2 - TRBJ2-3 TRBV28 CASSRGGANTQYF TGTGCCAGCAGTCGCGGGGGGGCGAATACGCAGTATTTT